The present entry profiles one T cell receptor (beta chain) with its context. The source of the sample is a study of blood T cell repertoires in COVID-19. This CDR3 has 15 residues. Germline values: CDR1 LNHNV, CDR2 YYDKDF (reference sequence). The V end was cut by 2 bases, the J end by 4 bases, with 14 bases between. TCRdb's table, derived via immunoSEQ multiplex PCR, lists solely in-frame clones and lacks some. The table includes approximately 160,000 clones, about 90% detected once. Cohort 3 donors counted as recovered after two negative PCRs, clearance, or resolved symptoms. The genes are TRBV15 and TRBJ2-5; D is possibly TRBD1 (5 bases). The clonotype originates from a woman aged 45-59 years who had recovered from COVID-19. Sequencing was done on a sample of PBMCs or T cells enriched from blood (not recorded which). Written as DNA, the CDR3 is TGTGCCACCAGCAGATCCCCAGGGTTTGGAGAGACCCAGTACTTC. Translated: CATSRSPGFGETQYF. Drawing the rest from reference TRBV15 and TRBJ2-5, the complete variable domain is DAMVIQNPRYQVTQFGKPVTLSCSQTLNHNVMYWYQQKSSQAPKLLFHYYDKDFNNEADTPDNFQSRRPNTSFCFLDIRSPGLGDTAMYLCATSRSPGFGETQYFGPGTRLLVL.